Below, one T cell receptor (beta chain) is given with its context. Its antigen remains undetermined. There are no base qualities to consult, and no much larger clone falls within one base. The source of the sample is a study of CD8+ T cells in alopecia areata (dated 2018 in TCRdb). Regarding the complete study: The treated patients, all with moderate-to-severe alopecia areata, were enrolled in an open-label pilot trial of oral tofacitinib given at 5 to 10 mg twice daily. Patients received tofacitinib for 6 to 18 months and were then followed off drug for 6 months to check for delayed response and recurrence. The SALT score, which quantifies the percentage of affected scalp surface area, was used to measure disease severity in treated patients. To study T cell clonal expansion in alopecia areata, the researchers applied high-throughput TCRbeta sequencing to both the C3H/HeJ mouse model and human patients. Human TCRbeta sequencing covered scalp tissue and sorted CD4+ and CD8+ peripheral blood T cells from patchy and totalis/universalis alopecia areata patients and healthy controls. Biopsies were taken from tofacitinib-treated patients at baseline and again at 4 and 24 weeks into treatment, and several of those patients also had a later scalp biopsy. Scalp clonality was compared across normal scalp (n=4), patchy alopecia areata scalp (n=8), and alopecia totalis/universalis scalp (n=8). The RNA source kit depended on sample type: the PAXgene miRNA kit for fixed scalp, the miRNeasy kit for PBMCs, and the RNeasy kit for mouse skin. TCRbeta CDR3 regions were amplified by immunoSEQ multiplex PCR using 35 Vbeta forward and 13 Jbeta reverse primers.

General conclusions and limits of the study: TCR sequences shared between patients were less clear than in mice, possibly partly because of HLA diversity in the patient population. Tofacitinib significantly decreased scalp clonality and the number of expanded CD8+ clones among the top 100 scalp clones. During tofacitinib treatment, many expanded lesional clones stuck around in both scalp and blood, and this persistence may partly explain why relapse happens after treatment is stopped. The treated cohort was small, with a single nonresponder, so links between baseline CD8+ expansion and response need larger studies. Unlike mouse skin, which is dominated by gammadelta T cells, normal human skin has resident alphabeta T cells that are also sequenced, and this complicates analysis of the scalp TCR repertoire. Compared with normal scalp, lesional scalp, particularly in alopecia totalis/universalis, had higher clonality and more expanded CD8+ clones, which suggests antigenic drive.

The CDR3 measures 15 amino acids from cysteine to phenylalanine. Here the CDR3 DNA is all that survives: 45 bases in frame from base 1. A distance of 14 bases separates the germline ends of V and J, which lose 5 bases and 1 base respectively. Per the germline V gene, SGHVS is the CDR1 and FNYEAQ is the CDR2. The time point label corresponds to: around 4 weeks on oral tofacitinib. Reading the label with the study, this specimen's treatment or condition is: oral pan-JAK inhibitor, 5-10 mg twice daily. Peripheral blood and lesional scalp punch biopsies were obtained from patients with alopecia areata. PBMCs were isolated by density centrifugation and stained for CD3, CD4 and CD8, after which CD4+ and CD8+ T cells were sorted on a FACSAria. The method was the immunoSEQ multiplex PCR assay. RNA was extracted from all samples and reverse transcribed into cDNA, which served as template for TCR sequencing. SuperScript III was used to make first-strand cDNA, primed with a 2:1 mix of oligo-dT and random hexamers. A synthetic immune receptor repertoire was used to assess amplification bias, and residual bias was removed computationally. Per the source publication's procedure: Raw reads were preprocessed to remove errors, and CDR3 was defined according to IMGT conventions as the region from the conserved cysteine to phenylalanine. Clonality was computed as 1 minus the Shannon entropy, with the entropy normalized by log2 of the number of productive unique TCRs. Whether each scalp clone was CD4 or CD8 was inferred by checking scalp TCRbeta sequences against the CD4 and CD8 repertoires from sorted blood. This immuneACCESS table, as held by TCRdb, lists in-frame sequences with V and J called but not all clones. Of the missing ones, under half trace to an unresolved V gene in checked studies; the others have no known cause. For V, J and clone size, that table is used; D and trimming come from the DNA. For this sample there are 130,000 or so clones; around 86% appear just once. The ten most abundant clones make up around 14% of the sample.

The material was CD8+ T cells sorted from blood, obtained at week 4, from a patient treated with tofacitinib. Recombination joined TRBV7-6 with TRBJ1-1; perhaps TRBD1 is the D gene, with 5 bases matching. This TCR derives from a human donor with alopecia areata. In nucleotides, the sequence is TGTGCCAGCAGCCCGACGGGACGGGGGAACACTGAAGCTTTCTTT. Its protein is CASSPTGRGNTEAFF.